These 23 T cell receptor beta chains came from one sample sequenced in a study of regulatory T cells in long-lasting Graves disease. Time point in this sample: persistent/refractory GD, antithyroid drugs over 5 years with positive TRAb. Scientists built the TCR library using RNA that was extracted from PBMCs. The TCR beta library used iRepertoire HTBI primers with Arm-PCR amplification of CDR3. TCRdb called the multiplex PCR reads again in MiXCR, with one record for every CDR3 protein. The repertoire holds 700,000 or so distinct CDR3 sequences, with about 30% as singletons. Sequences were derived from peripheral blood mononuclear cells (PBMCs), sampled when the disease was refractory, from a patient treated with antithyroid drugs. These receptors were obtained from a female donor with Graves disease.

Turning to this clonotype: A single base separates this from a much larger clone, so it may be a read error. J is TRBJ2-7 and V is TRBV12-3 or TRBV12-4; TRBD2 matches 9 bases. This CDR3 is built from 15 residues. V gave up 8 bases and J gave up 2 bases; unmatched junction bases: 10. The CDR3 loop is CASRREPSGTYEQYF. CDR3 DNA: TGTGCCAGCCGAAGAGAGCCTAGCGGGACCTACGAGCAGTACTTC.

In its sample, this clonotype was seen a few times. This chain uses TRBV27 with TRBJ1-1, with no clear D. The CDR3 has 13 residues. V dropped 4 bases and J dropped 3 bases, with 9 bases sitting between them. Looked up from germline, CDR1 is MNHEY and CDR2 is SMNVEV (reference sequence). For the CDR3, the DNA is TGTGCCAGCAGTTCGGGGTTTCACACTGAAGCTTTCTTT. It translates to CASSSGFHTEAFF.

There are many counts of this clonotype. The chain is built from TRBV6-5 and TRBJ1-3; unclear D gene. Trimming stripped 0 bases from V and 4 bases from J, with 1 base between. CDR1 is MNHEY and CDR2 is SVGAGI in the germline V gene. The CDR3 has 12 amino acids. CDR3 sequence reads: CASSYSGNTIYF. The CDR3 DNA sequence: TGTGCCAGCAGTTACTCCGGAAACACCATATATTTT.

The chain uses TRBV6-5 and TRBJ2-6, with a possible D match to TRBD1 (5 bases). Germline assignment: CDR1 MNHEY and CDR2 SVGAGI. The CDR3 sequence is 17 residues long. V lost 1 base and J 0 bases, leaving 10 bases between the germline ends. CDR3 amino acids: CASSYYRQFSGANVLTF. DNA of the CDR3: TGTGCCAGCAGTTACTACAGACAGTTCTCTGGGGCCAACGTCCTGACTTTC.

This chain connects TRBV6-2 or TRBV6-3 to TRBJ1-1; possibly TRBD1 for D (6 bases). The germline V and J ends were trimmed by 8 bases and 5 bases, with 21 bases remaining between them. Germline V gives CDR1 MNHEY, CDR2 SVGEGT. This CDR3 spans 15 amino acids. The CDR3 bases are TGTGCCAGCCGAGAGACGTGGGGCAGGGGAACTGAAGCTTTCTTT. Translation gives CASRETWGRGTEAFF.

The CDR3 DNA is TGCGCCAGCGGGGACTGTACCTACGAGCAGTACTTC. It encodes CASGDCTYEQYF. The V gene is TRBV5-1, the J gene TRBJ2-7; maybe TRBD2 (6 bases). The V end was cut by 7 bases, the J end by 2 bases, with 10 bases between. The CDR3 sequence is 12 residues long. CDR1 SGHRS and CDR2 YFSETQ come from the germline V gene.

The chain joins TRBV12-3 or TRBV12-4 to TRBJ1-1; TRBD1 matches at 7 bases. This CDR3 comprises 12 residues. V dropped 5 bases and J dropped 11; count of bases not matched to a gene: 8. The CDR3 is CASSLGTGDAFF. CDR3 in DNA: TGTGCCAGCAGTCTTGGAACAGGGGACGCTTTCTTT.

This clonotype was seen at least ten times. This CDR3 is CASSGLAGRQETQYF. The DNA of the CDR3 is TGTGCCAGCAGTGGACTAGCGGGGCGCCAAGAGACCCAGTACTTC. The genes are TRBV2 and TRBJ2-5; 11 bases agree with TRBD2. The germline V gene encodes CDR1 SNHLY and CDR2 FYNNEI. This CDR3 is 15 amino acids long. V was clipped by 4 bases and J by 1 base; unmatched bases: 2.

The chain joins TRBV19 to TRBJ2-2, with TRBD2 matching 10 bases. Losses at the gene ends were 3 bases for V and 1 base for J; bases not matched to a gene: 2. CDR1 and CDR2 from the germline V gene are LNHDA and SQIVND (reference sequence). The CDR3 has 16 residues. The CDR3 coding sequence is TGTGCCAGTAGTATCGTAGCGGGAGGGAACACCGGGGAGCTGTTTTTT. It translates to CASSIVAGGNTGELFF.

This clonotype came up a few times. The CDR3 sequence is CSVSPGGNRETQYF. The CDR3 coding sequence is TGCAGCGTGTCACCTGGAGGGAATCGGGAGACCCAGTACTTC. The J gene is TRBJ2-5, the V gene TRBV29-1; TRBD2 might be the D (6 bases). This CDR3 is built from 14 residues. The germline CDR1 and CDR2 sequences are SQVTM and ANQGSEA. V was pared by 6 bases and J by 5 bases, with 19 bases between.

The chain has TRBV9 and TRBJ1-1; a weak D match, TRBD1 (5 bases). The ends were cut back, 4 bases at V and 7 bases at J, with 14 bases in the middle. The CDR3 runs 13 residues. Germline-derived CDR1 and CDR2 are SGDLS and YYNGEE. The CDR3 DNA is TGTGCCAGCAGCCCCCTGGGACGAGATGAAGCTTTCTTT. Translation gives CASSPLGRDEAFF.

The chain is built from TRBV19 and TRBJ1-1, with 7 bases matching TRBD1. Germline CDR1 is LNHDA and CDR2 is SQIVND (reference sequence). The CDR3 sequence is 16 residues long. V shed 3 bases, J shed 0 bases, and the junction held 7 bases outside the gene matches. CDR3 loop: CASSISTGWMNTEAFF. The CDR3 DNA is TGTGCCAGTAGTATCTCGACAGGGTGGATGAACACTGAAGCTTTCTTT.

This clonotype was observed a handful of times. V is TRBV15 and J is TRBJ2-3, with 8 bases lining up with TRBD2. The CDR3 covers 18 residues. CDR1 LNHNV and CDR2 YYDKDF come from the germline V gene (reference sequence). V dropped 0 bases and J dropped 0; count of bases not matched to a gene: 8. In DNA, the CDR3 is TGTGCCACCAGCAGAGATCGGAGGGCTAGCGGGAGCACAGATACGCAGTATTTT. Translating it yields CATSRDRRASGSTDTQYF. The full variable domain, rest sourced from reference TRBV15 and TRBJ2-3, is DAMVIQNPRYQVTQFGKPVTLSCSQTLNHNVMYWYQQKSSQAPKLLFHYYDKDFNNEADTPDNFQSRRPNTSFCFLDIRSPGLGDTAMYLCATSRDRRASGSTDTQYFGPGTRLTVL.

The chain links TRBV27 to TRBJ2-5; D is possibly TRBD2 (7 bases). The V gene lost 6 bases and the J gene lost 4 bases, with 15 bases spanning the gap. The CDR3 extends over 14 amino acids. In germline, CDR1 is MNHEY, CDR2 SMNVEV (reference sequence). For the CDR3, the DNA is TGTGCCAGCAGCTGGCGGGGGACACGAGAGACCCAGTACTTC. Protein product: CASSWRGTRETQYF.

This clonotype was observed a few times. The gene calls are TRBV20-1 and TRBJ2-7; D may be TRBD1 (6 bases). The V and J ends lost 4 bases and 3 bases respectively, with 13 bases between them. This CDR3 is 13 amino acids long. The germline V gene encodes CDR1 DFQATT and CDR2 SNEGSKA (reference sequence). This CDR3 reads CSAIPGQGYEQYF. The CDR3 DNA reads TGCAGTGCTATCCCGGGACAAGGCTACGAGCAGTACTTC.

A few counts support this clonotype. CDR3 bases: TGTGCCAGCAGCTTAAGTTTTCGCGAAAAACTGTTTTTT. Its protein is CASSLSFREKLFF. The genes are TRBV7-2 and TRBJ1-4; D gene ambiguous. Trimming took off 2 bases at V and 8 bases at J, with 9 bases between the two ends. The germline gives CDR1 SGHTA, CDR2 FQGNSA. This CDR3 is built from 13 residues.

V usage is TRBV20-1 and J usage is TRBJ2-5, with 8 bases aligning to TRBD2. This CDR3 is built from 15 residues. The germline V gene has CDR1 DFQATT and CDR2 SNEGSKA (reference sequence). J lost 5 bases, V lost 1 base, and 9 bases had no gene match. In DNA, the CDR3 is TGCAGTGCTAGAGCGCCCGGGAGGGCCGTGGAGACCCAGTACTTC. Amino acid sequence: CSARAPGRAVETQYF.

This clonotype appeared a few times. J is TRBJ2-5 and V is TRBV30; D might be TRBD2 (5 bases). Trimming shortened V by 0 bases and J by 5 bases, and 16 bases separated the two germline ends. The germline V gene has CDR1 GTSNPN and CDR2 SVGIG (reference sequence). CDR3 size: 15 residues. CDR3 sequence: CAWSVPAEGRETQYF. The CDR3 bases are TGTGCCTGGAGTGTACCAGCGGAAGGGCGGGAGACCCAGTACTTC.

Note on this clonotype: Its ends do not fully match the called genes, so a read error is possible. The gene calls are TRBV12-3 or TRBV12-4 and TRBJ2-5, with 9 bases fitting TRBD2. The CDR3 is 15 amino acids. This chain's CDR3 is CASSLAGVQQETQYF. In nucleotides, the CDR3 is TGCGCCAGCAGTTTAGCGGGAGTCCAACAAGAGACCCAGTACTTC.

The DNA for the CDR3 is TGTGCCAGCACGCCAGGGGGGGCCATTCAGTACTTC. Protein: CASTPGGAIQYF. This chain joins TRBV12-3 or TRBV12-4 and TRBJ2-4, with D perhaps matching TRBD1 or TRBD2 (7 bases each). V was cut by 7 bases and J by 9 bases, with 13 bases left in between. The CDR3 covers 12 residues.

This chain links TRBV29-1 with TRBJ2-4; TRBD1 aligns across 12 bases. The J call is doubtful: the DNA matches TRBJ1-2 better. Germline V gene sequence: CDR1 SQVTM, CDR2 ANQGSEA. The CDR3 spans 18 residues. This CDR3 is CSVEDPNPGQGASYGYTF. In DNA, the CDR3 is TGCAGCGTTGAAGATCCAAACCCGGGACAGGGGGCTTCGTATGGCTACACCTTC.

This clonotype showed up many times. The chain carries TRBV28 and TRBJ2-7, with D perhaps TRBD2 (6 bases). Trimming stripped 7 bases from V and 1 base from J, with 14 bases between. Germline CDR1 reads MDHEN; CDR2 reads SYDVKM. The CDR3 extends over 14 amino acids. The CDR3 DNA is TGTGCCAGCACCCCGGCCGGGACTTCCTACGAGCAGTACTTC. It codes for CASTPAGTSYEQYF.

DNA for the CDR3: TGTGCCAGCAGGAGCTCTGGAACAGGGCTTAGCAATCAGCCCCAGCATTTT. Translation gives CASRSSGTGLSNQPQHF. V and J are TRBV6-1 and TRBJ1-5; weak D call: TRBD1 (6 bases). The CDR3 spans 17 residues. The V gene's germline CDR1 is MNHNS and CDR2 SASEGT. V was shortened by 6 bases and J by 0 bases, with 18 bases between the two germline ends.